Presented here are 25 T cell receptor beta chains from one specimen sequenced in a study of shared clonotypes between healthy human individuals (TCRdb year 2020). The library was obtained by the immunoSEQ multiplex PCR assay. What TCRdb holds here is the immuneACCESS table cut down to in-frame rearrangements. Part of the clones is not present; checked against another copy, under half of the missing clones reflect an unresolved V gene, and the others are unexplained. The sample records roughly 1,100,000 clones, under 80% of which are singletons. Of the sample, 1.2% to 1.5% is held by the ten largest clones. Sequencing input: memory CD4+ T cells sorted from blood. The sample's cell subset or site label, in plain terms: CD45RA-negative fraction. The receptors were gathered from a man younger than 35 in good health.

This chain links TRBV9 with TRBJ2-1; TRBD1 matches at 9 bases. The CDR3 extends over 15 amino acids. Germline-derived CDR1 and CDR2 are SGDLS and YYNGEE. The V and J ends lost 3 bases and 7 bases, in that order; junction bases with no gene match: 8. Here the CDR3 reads CASSAWDRAKNEQFF. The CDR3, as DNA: TGTGCCAGCAGCGCCTGGGACAGGGCAAAGAATGAGCAGTTCTTC. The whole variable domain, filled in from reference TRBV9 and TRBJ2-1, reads DSGVTQTPKHLITATGQRVTLRCSPRSGDLSVYWYQQSLDQGLQFLIQYYNGEERAKGNILERFSAQQFPDLHSELNLSSLELGDSALYFCASSAWDRAKNEQFFGPGTRLTVL.

The CDR3 protein is CASSLLAGANTGELFF. The CDR3 DNA sequence: TGTGCCAGCAGCTTACTAGCGGGGGCGAACACCGGGGAGCTGTTTTTT. The J gene is TRBJ2-2, the V gene TRBV5-4, with 11 bases matching TRBD2. Germline loops: CDR1 SGHNT, CDR2 YYREEE (reference sequence). Trimming cost V 2 bases and J 0 bases; bases outside gene matches: 0. The CDR3 loop spans 16 amino acids.

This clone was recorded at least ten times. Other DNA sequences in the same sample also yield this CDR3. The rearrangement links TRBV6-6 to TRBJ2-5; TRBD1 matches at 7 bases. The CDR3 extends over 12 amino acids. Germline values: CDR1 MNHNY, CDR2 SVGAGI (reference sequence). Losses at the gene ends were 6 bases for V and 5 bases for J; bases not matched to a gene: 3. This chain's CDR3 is CASSPGGETQYF. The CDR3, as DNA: TGTGCCAGCAGCCCAGGGGGTGAGACCCAGTACTTC.

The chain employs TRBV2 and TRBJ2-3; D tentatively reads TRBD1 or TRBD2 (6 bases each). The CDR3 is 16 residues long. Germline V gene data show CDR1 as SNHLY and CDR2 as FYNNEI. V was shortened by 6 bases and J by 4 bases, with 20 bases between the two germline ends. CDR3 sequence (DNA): TGTGCCAGCAGCCCATCAACGGGGGCGCAGTCAGATACGCAGTATTTT. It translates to CASSPSTGAQSDTQYF.

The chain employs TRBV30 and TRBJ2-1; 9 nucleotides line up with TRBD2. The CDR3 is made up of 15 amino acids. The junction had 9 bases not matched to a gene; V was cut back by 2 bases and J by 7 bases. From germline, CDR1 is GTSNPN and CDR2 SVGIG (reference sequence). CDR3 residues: CAWSTTSGPRNEQFF. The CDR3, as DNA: TGTGCCTGGAGTACTACTAGCGGGCCGAGGAATGAGCAGTTCTTC.

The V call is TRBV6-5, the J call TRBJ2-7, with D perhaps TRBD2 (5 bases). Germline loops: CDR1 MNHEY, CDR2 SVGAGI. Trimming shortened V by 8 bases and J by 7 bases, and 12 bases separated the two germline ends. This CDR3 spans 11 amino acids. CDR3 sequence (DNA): TGTGCCAGCCGGACTCGCAATGAGCAGTACTTC. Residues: CASRTRNEQYF.

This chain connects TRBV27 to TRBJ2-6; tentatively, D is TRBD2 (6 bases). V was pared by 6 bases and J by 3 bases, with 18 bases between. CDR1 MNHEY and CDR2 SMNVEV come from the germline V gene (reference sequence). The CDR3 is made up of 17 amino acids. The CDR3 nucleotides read TGTGCCAGCAGGGGCTATGGGGGGACGGGTGGGGCCAACGTCCTGACTTTC. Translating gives CASRGYGGTGGANVLTF.

The CDR3 DNA sequence: TGCGCCAGCAGTGACACCTTTGGAAACACCATATATTTT. This encodes CASSDTFGNTIYF. The chain employs TRBV10-1 and TRBJ1-3, with D hard to call. V was trimmed by 3 bases and J by 3 bases, leaving 6 bases between them. There are 13 residues in the CDR3. Per the germline V gene, CDR1 is WNHNN and CDR2 is SYGVQD (reference sequence).

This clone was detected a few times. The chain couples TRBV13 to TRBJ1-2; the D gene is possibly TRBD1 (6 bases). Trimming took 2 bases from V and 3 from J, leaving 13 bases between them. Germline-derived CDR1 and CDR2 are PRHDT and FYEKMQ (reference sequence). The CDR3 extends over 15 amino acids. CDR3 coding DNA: TGTGCCAGCAGCTTACGAAGGGGGTGGGACTATGGCTACACCTTC. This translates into CASSLRRGWDYGYTF.

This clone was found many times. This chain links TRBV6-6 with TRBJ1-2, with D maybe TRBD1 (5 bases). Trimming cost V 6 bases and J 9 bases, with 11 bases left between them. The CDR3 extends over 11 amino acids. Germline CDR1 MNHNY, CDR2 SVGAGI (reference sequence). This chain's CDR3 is CASRPDSRYTF. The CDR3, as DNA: TGTGCCAGCAGACCCGACAGTCGCTACACCTTC.

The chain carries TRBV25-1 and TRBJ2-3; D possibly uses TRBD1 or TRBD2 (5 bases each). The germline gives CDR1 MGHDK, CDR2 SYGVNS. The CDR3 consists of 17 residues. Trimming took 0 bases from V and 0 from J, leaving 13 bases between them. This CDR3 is CASSEYGGSASTDTQYF. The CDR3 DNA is TGTGCCAGCAGTGAATATGGGGGTAGCGCTAGCACAGATACGCAGTATTTT.

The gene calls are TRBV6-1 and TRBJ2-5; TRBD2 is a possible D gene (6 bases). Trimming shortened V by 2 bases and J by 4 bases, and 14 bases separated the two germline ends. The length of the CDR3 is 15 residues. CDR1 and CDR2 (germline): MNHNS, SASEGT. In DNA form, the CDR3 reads TGTGCCAGCAGTGAACTCAGCGGGTGGAGAGAGACCCAGTACTTC. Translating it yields CASSELSGWRETQYF.

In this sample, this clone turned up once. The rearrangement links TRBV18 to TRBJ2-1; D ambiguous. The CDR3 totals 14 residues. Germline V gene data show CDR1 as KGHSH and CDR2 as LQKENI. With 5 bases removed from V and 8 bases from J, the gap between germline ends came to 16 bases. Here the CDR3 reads CASSVRGNGYEQFF. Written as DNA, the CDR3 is TGTGCCAGCTCAGTTCGTGGGAACGGTTATGAGCAGTTCTTC. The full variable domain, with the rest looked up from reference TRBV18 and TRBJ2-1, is NAGVMQNPRHLVRRRGQEARLRCSPMKGHSHVYWYRQLPEEGLKFMVYLQKENIIDESGMPKERFSAEFPKEGPSILRIQQVVRGDSAAYFCASSVRGNGYEQFFGPGTRLTVL.

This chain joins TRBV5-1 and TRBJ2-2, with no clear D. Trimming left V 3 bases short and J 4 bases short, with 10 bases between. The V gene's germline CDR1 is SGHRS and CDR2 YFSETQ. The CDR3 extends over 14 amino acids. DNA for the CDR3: TGCGCCAGCAGCTCCCCGAGCTTCACCGGGGAGCTGTTTTTT. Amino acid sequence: CASSSPSFTGELFF.

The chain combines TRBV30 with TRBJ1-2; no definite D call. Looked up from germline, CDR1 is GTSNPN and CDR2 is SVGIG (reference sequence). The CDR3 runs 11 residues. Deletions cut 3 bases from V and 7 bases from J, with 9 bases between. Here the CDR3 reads CAWREGSGYTF. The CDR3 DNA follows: TGTGCCTGGAGGGAAGGTAGTGGCTACACCTTC.

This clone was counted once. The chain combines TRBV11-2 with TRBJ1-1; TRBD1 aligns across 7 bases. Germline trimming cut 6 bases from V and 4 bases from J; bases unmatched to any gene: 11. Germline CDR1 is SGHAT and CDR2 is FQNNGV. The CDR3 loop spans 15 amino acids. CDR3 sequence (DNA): TGTGCCAGCAGTTCCAGGGGGGGGGCAGCCACTGAAGCTTTCTTT. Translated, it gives CASSSRGGAATEAFF.

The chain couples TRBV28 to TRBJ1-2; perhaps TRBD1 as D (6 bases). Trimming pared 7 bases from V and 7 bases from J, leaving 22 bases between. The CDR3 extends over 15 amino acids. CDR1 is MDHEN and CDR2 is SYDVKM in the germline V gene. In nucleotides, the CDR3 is TGTGCCAGCACCCCCGGCGGGGGCCCCACGGGTGGCTACACCTTC. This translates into CASTPGGGPTGGYTF.

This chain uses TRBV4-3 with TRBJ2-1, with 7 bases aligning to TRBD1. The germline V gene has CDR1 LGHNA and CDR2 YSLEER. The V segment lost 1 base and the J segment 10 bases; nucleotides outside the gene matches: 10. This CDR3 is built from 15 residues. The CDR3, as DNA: TGCGCCAGCAGCCAAGGACAGGGAAGGGTACAGGAGCAGTTCTTC. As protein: CASSQGQGRVQEQFF.

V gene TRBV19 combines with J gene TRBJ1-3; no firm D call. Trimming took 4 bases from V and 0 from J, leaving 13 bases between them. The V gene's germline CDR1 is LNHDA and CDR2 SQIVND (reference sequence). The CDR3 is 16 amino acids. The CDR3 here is CASSTGLRNSGNTIYF. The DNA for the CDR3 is TGTGCCAGTAGTACCGGACTGAGGAACTCTGGAAACACCATATATTTT.

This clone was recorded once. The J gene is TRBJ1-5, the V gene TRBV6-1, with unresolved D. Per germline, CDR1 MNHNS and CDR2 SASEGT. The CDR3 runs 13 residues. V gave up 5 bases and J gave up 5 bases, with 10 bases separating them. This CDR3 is CASSLTGDQPQHF. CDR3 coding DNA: TGTGCCAGCAGTTTGACGGGTGATCAGCCCCAGCATTTT.

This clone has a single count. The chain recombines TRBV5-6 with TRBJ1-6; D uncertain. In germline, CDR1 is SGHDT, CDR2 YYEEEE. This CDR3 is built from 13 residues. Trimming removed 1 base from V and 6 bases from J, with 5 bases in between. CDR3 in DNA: TGTGCCAGCAGCTTGACAGTTAATTCACCCCTCCACTTT. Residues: CASSLTVNSPLHF.

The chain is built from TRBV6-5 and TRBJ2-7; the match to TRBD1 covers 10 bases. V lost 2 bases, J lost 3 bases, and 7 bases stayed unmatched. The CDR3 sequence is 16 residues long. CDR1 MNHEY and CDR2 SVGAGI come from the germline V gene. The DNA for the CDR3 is TGTGCCAGCAGTTACCGCCGCCGGACAGGGGGCTACGAGCAGTACTTC. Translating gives CASSYRRRTGGYEQYF.

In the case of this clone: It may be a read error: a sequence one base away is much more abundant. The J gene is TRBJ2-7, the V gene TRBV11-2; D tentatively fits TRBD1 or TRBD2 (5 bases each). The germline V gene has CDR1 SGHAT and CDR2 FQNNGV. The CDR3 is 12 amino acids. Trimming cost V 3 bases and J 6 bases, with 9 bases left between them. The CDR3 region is CASSFGAFEQYF. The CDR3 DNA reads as TGTGCCAGCAGCTTCGGGGCCTTCGAGCAGTACTTC.

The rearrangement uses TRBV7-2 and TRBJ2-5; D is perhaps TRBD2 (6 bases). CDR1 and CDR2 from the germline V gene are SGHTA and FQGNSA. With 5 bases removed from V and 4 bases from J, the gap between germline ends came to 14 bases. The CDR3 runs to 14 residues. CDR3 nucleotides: TGTGCCAGCAGCCTTCGACTAGTTCCAGAGACCCAGTACTTC. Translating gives CASSLRLVPETQYF. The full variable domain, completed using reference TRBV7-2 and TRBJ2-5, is GAGVSQSPSNKVTEKGKDVELRCDPISGHTALYWYRQSLGQGLEFLIYFQGNSAPDKSGLPSDRFSAERTGGSVSTLTIQRTQQEDSAVYLCASSLRLVPETQYFGPGTRLLVL.

CDR3 sequence: CAISDFGKGVDTGELFF. CDR3 bases: TGTGCCATCAGTGATTTCGGGAAAGGGGTGGACACCGGGGAGCTGTTTTTT. The chain has TRBV10-3 and TRBJ2-2; either TRBD1 or TRBD2 may supply D (5 bases each). V was cut by 3 bases and J by 3 bases, with 17 bases left in between. CDR1 and CDR2 (germline): ENHRY, SYGVKD. This CDR3 is built from 17 residues.